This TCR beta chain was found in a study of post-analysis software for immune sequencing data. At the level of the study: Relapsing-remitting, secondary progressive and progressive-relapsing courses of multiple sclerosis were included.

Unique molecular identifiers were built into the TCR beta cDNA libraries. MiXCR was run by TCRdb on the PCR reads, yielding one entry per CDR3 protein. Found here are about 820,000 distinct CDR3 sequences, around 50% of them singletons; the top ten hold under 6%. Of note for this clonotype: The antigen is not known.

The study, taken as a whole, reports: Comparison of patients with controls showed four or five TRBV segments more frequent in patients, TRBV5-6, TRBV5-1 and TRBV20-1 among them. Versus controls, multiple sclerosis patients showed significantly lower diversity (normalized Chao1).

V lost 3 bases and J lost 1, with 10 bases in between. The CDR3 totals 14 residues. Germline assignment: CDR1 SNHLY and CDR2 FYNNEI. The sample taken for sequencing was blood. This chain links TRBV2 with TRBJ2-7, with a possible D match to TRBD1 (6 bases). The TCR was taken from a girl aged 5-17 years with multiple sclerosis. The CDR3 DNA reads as TGTGCCAGCAGTGATCAGGGGCTTTCCTACGAGCAGTACTTC. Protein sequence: CASSDQGLSYEQYF.